Below are 2 T cell receptor beta chains sequenced from a single sample in a study of human T cells and chemical hapten exposure. Specified time point: pre-sensitization, week 0. Treatment defined: therapeutic diphenylcyclopropenone sensitization with weekly scalp DPC. TCRdb re-derived calls from the RACE reads in MiXCR, one entry per CDR3 protein. The profile shows roughly 100,000 distinct CDR3 sequences, 9.5% to 14% of them singletons. The sample was whole blood, taken in connection with sensitization to the hapten diphenylcyclopropenone (DPC). The receptors originated from a woman in her fifties or sixties with alopecia areata. Some clones in this sample may be carry-over from other donors' samples.

This clonotype occurred many times. The V gene is TRBV20-1, the J gene TRBJ2-5; 7 bases align to TRBD1. Per the germline V gene, CDR1 is DFQATT and CDR2 is SNEGSKA (reference sequence). Unmatched junction bases numbered 7, after V lost 4 bases and J lost 2 bases. The CDR3 contains 14 residues. CDR3 region: CSANLGQAQETQYF. CDR3 coding DNA: TGCAGTGCTAACCTAGGACAGGCACAAGAGACCCAGTACTTC.

V is TRBV12-3 or TRBV12-4 and J is TRBJ2-7; either TRBD1 or TRBD2 may fit D (5 bases each). V shed 2 bases and J shed 4 bases, with 15 bases lying between them. CDR3 length equals 15 residues. The CDR3 reads CASSLSGTGSYEQYF. The CDR3 DNA reads TGTGCCAGCAGTTTATCAGGGACGGGGTCTTACGAGCAGTACTTC.